Listed below are T cell receptor beta chains from one sample, sequenced in a study of shared clonotypes between healthy human individuals. Method: immunoSEQ multiplex PCR; TCRdb's copy keeps in-frame clones and lacks some. The data contain approximately 640,000 clones, about three quarters of them seen just once; the ten biggest clones take up around 1.8%. Sequencing used memory CD4+ T cells sorted from blood. The receptor source for this set is a woman between 25 and 40 years old in good health. Both conserved end residues are part of each CDR3. A D gene is named only where the DNA matches it firmly. Some rows have no size entry. The others give once, few or many, or a class for an expanded clone.

few,TRBJ1-5,.,TRBV4-1,CASSRILLVQPQHF,TGCGCCAGCAGCCGTATCCTCCTGGTTCAGCCCCAGCATTTT
.,TRBJ1-1,.,TRBV2,CASSPGVSGTEAFF,TGTGCCAGCAGCCCGGGAGTCAGTGGAACTGAAGCTTTCTTT
few,TRBJ2-1,TRBD2,TRBV29-1,CSVELAGASSYNEQFF,TGCAGCGTAGAACTAGCGGGAGCTAGCTCCTACAATGAGCAGTTCTTC
.,TRBJ2-6,.,TRBV5-1,CASSLGQVTSGANVLTF,TGCGCCAGCAGCTTGGGACAGGTAACCTCTGGGGCCAACGTCCTGACTTTC
once,TRBJ2-2,.,TRBV19,CASSMEIGRDLDTGELFF,TGTGCCAGTAGTATGGAGATAGGAAGGGACTTGGACACCGGGGAGCTGTTTTTT
once,TRBJ1-2,.,TRBV19,CASSIVRGEGGYTF,TGTGCCAGTAGTATTGTGAGGGGGGAAGGAGGCTACACCTTC
.,TRBJ1-2,TRBD1,TRBV19,CASSIQHSTDRSYGYTF,TGTGCCAGTAGTATTCAACACTCTACGGACAGGTCATATGGCTACACCTTC
once,TRBJ1-4,.,TRBV2,CASRSNGEKLFF,TGTGCCAGCAGAAGTAATGGAGAAAAACTGTTTTTT
.,TRBJ2-1,TRBD1,TRBV2,CASSGLGTGGYNEQFF,TGTGCCAGCAGTGGACTAGGGACAGGAGGTTACAATGAGCAGTTCTTC
.,TRBJ2-1,.,TRBV5-1,CASSSSRDNEQFF,TGCGCCAGCAGCTCTTCCAGGGACAATGAGCAGTTCTTC
once,TRBJ1-2,TRBD1,TRBV27,CASSLGWGMSGQGGYTF,TGTGCCAGCAGTTTGGGATGGGGAATGAGCGGACAGGGAGGCTACACCTTC
.,TRBJ1-6,.,TRBV28,CASRGDGSQTVHF,TGTGCCAGCAGGGGAGATGGGAGTCAAACAGTCCACTTT
few,TRBJ1-5,TRBD1,TRBV30,CAWSRQGGQPQHF,TGTGCCTGGAGTCGACAGGGCGGCCAGCCCCAGCATTTT
once,TRBJ2-2,.,TRBV18,CASSRDIGNTGELFF,TGTGCCAGCTCGAGGGACATAGGAAACACCGGGGAGCTGTTTTTT
.,TRBJ2-7,.,TRBV20-1,CSARFIYEQYF,TGCAGTGCTAGGTTTATCTACGAGCAGTACTTC
many,TRBJ2-4,.,TRBV15,CATSRDRGLRPKNIQYF,TGTGCCACCAGCAGAGATAGGGGCTTACGACCCAAAAACATTCAGTACTTC
.,TRBJ2-3,TRBD2,TRBV5-1,CASSLGLAGVNGDTQYF,TGCGCCAGCAGCCTCGGACTAGCGGGAGTCAATGGGGATACGCAGTATTTT
.,TRBJ1-3,.,TRBV18,CASSPPGPGGRTGNTIYF,TGTGCCAGCTCACCACCGGGGCCGGGGGGGCGAACTGGAAACACCATATATTTT
.,TRBJ1-1,.,TRBV30,CAWSILNTEAFF,TGTGCCTGGAGCATCCTGAACACTGAAGCTTTCTTT
.,TRBJ1-1,.,TRBV7-2,CASSLVFRRPQKPEAFF,TGTGCCAGCAGCTTAGTATTCAGGCGTCCTCAGAAGCCTGAAGCTTTCTTT
.,TRBJ2-7,.,TRBV28,CASSRPSANSYEQYF,TGTGCCAGCAGTCGACCTAGTGCGAACTCCTACGAGCAGTACTTC
.,TRBJ1-1,.,TRBV10-2,CASRWGGNTEAFF,TGCGCCAGCAGGTGGGGTGGGAACACTGAAGCTTTCTTT
.,TRBJ1-2,TRBD1,TRBV19,CASSIWDRPNYGYTF,TGTGCCAGTAGTATATGGGACAGACCTAACTATGGCTACACCTTC
.,TRBJ1-2,TRBD1,TRBV5-4,CASSLPNRQGMDGYTF,TGTGCCAGCAGCTTACCCAACCGACAGGGCATGGATGGCTACACCTTC
.,TRBJ2-6,.,TRBV10-3,CAIGSGAASGANVLTF,TGTGCCATCGGGTCAGGGGCGGCCTCTGGGGCCAACGTCCTGACTTTC
.,TRBJ1-2,.,TRBV5-1,CASSLGVYQRASGYTF,TGCGCCAGCAGCTTGGGGGTCTACCAGCGGGCCTCTGGCTACACCTTC
few,TRBJ2-1,TRBD1,TRBV6-1,CATLRVTGINEQFF,TGTGCCACCTTGAGGGTGACAGGGATTAATGAGCAGTTCTTC
once,TRBJ2-3,.,TRBV4-1,CASSQDRDVTDTQYF,TGCGCCAGCAGCCAAGATCGGGATGTTACAGATACGCAGTATTTT
.,TRBJ1-5,TRBD1,TRBV19,CASSISVLRGRVSNQPQHF,TGTGCCAGTAGTATTTCCGTTTTGAGGGGGCGCGTCAGCAATCAGCCCCAGCATTTT
.,TRBJ2-1,TRBD2,TRBV28,CASSRTSGISYNEQFF,TGTGCCAGCAGTCGGACTAGCGGGATTTCCTACAATGAGCAGTTCTTC
.,TRBJ2-1,.,TRBV5-1,CASSLDSHYNEQFF,TGCGCCAGCAGCTTAGACAGTCACTACAATGAGCAGTTCTTC
.,TRBJ2-1,.,TRBV5-1,CASSLGGTVNEQFF,TGCGCCAGCAGCTTGGGGGGGACTGTCAATGAGCAGTTCTTC
medium-sized,TRBJ2-5,.,TRBV27,CASRGHLQETQYF,TGTGCCAGCCGAGGACATCTACAAGAGACCCAGTACTTC
few,TRBJ1-4,.,TRBV30,CAWSVGMWGEKLFF,TGTGCCTGGAGCGTCGGGATGTGGGGGGAAAAACTGTTTTTT
many,TRBJ2-5,.,TRBV21-1,CASSKDRYQETQYF,TGTGCCAGCAGCAAGGATAGGTACCAAGAGACCCAGTACTTC
.,TRBJ2-3,TRBD2,TRBV7-2,CASSKDIAGGDTQYF,TGTGCCAGCAGCAAAGATATCGCGGGAGGAGATACGCAGTATTTT
.,TRBJ2-7,TRBD1,TRBV28,CASWKDRGYEQYF,TGTGCCAGCTGGAAAGACAGGGGCTACGAGCAGTACTTC
.,TRBJ2-3,TRBD2,TRBV7-9,CASSSIAGVGAIF,TGTGCCAGCAGCTCTATAGCGGGAGTGGGAGCAATTTTT
.,TRBJ2-7,.,TRBV28,CASVDRAGYEQYF,TGTGCCAGCGTCGACAGGGCGGGATACGAGCAGTACTTC
.,TRBJ1-6,.,TRBV28,CATPQGRDYNSPLHF,TGTGCCACCCCCCAAGGGAGGGATTATAATTCACCCCTCCACTTT
.,TRBJ2-2,.,TRBV7-2,CASSRPRVLTGELFF,TGTGCCAGCAGCCGTCCCAGGGTACTCACCGGGGAGCTGTTTTTT